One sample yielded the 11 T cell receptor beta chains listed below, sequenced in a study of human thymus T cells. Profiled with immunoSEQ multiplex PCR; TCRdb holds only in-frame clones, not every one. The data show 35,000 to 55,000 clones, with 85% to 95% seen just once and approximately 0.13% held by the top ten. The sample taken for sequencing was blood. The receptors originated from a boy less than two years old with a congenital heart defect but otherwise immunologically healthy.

As DNA, the CDR3 is TGTGCCAGCAGCCCAGGGCGGGGGGGCACAGATACGCAGTATTTT. It codes for CASSPGRGGTDTQYF. The V and J genes are TRBV27 and TRBJ2-3, with 8 bases fitting TRBD2. The CDR3 length is 15 residues. Germline V gives CDR1 MNHEY, CDR2 SMNVEV (reference sequence). With V trimmed by 6 bases and J by 1 base, 6 bases remained unmatched.

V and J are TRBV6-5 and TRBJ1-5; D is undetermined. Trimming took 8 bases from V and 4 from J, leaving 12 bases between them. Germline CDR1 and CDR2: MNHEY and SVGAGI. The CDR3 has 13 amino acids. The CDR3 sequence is CASSRSNNQPQHF. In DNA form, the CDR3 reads TGTGCCAGCTCCCGGTCAAATAATCAGCCCCAGCATTTT.

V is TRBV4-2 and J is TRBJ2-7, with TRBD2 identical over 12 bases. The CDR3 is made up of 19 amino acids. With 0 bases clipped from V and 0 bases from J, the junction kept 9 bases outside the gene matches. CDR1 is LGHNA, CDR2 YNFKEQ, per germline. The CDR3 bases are TGTGCCAGCAGCCAAGATCCGACTAGCGGGGGCCTTCTCTCCTACGAGCAGTACTTC. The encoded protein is CASSQDPTSGGLLSYEQYF.

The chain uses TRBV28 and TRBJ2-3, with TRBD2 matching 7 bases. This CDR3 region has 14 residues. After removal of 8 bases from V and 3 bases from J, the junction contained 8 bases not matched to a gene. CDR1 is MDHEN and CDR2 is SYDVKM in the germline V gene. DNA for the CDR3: TGTGCCAGCGGCGCAACTAGCGAGACAGATACGCAGTATTTT. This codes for CASGATSETDTQYF.

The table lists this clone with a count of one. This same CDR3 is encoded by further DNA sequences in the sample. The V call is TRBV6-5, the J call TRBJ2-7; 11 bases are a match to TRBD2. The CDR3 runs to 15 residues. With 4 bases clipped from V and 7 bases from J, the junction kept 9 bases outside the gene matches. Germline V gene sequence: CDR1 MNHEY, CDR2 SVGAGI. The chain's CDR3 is CASSSLAGGPREQYF. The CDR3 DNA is TGTGCCAGCAGTTCCTTAGCGGGGGGGCCGAGGGAGCAGTACTTC.

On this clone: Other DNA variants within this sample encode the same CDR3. The CDR3 spells CASSLTSGGYEQYF. The CDR3 region has the DNA TGTGCCAGCAGCTTGACTAGCGGGGGTTACGAGCAGTACTTC. The genes are TRBV7-2 and TRBJ2-7; 12 bases fit TRBD2. The CDR3 contains 14 residues. The germline gives CDR1 SGHTA, CDR2 FQGNSA. V lost 3 bases, J lost 4 bases, and 1 base stayed unmatched. The complete variable domain, with remaining parts taken from reference TRBV7-2 and TRBJ2-7, reads GAGVSQSPSNKVTEKGKDVELRCDPISGHTALYWYRQSLGQGLEFLIYFQGNSAPDKSGLPSDRFSAERTGGSVSTLTIQRTQQEDSAVYLCASSLTSGGYEQYFGPGTRLTVT.

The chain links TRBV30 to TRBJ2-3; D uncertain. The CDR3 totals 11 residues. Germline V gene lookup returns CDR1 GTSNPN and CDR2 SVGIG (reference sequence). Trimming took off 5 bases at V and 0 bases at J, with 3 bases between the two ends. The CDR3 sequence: CAWDSTDTQYF. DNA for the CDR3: TGTGCCTGGGACAGCACAGATACGCAGTATTTT.

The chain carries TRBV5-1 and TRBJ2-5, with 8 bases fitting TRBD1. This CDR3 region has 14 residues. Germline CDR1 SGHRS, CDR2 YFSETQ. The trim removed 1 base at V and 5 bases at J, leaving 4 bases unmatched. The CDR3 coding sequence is TGCGCCAGCAGCTTGACCAGGGGGCAGGAGACCCAGTACTTC. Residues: CASSLTRGQETQYF.

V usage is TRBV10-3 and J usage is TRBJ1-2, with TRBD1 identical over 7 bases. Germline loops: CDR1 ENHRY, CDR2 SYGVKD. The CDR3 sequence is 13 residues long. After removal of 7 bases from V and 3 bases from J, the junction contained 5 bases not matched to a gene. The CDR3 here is CAITEGAYYGYTF. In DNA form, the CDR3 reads TGTGCCATCACGGAGGGGGCGTACTATGGCTACACCTTC.

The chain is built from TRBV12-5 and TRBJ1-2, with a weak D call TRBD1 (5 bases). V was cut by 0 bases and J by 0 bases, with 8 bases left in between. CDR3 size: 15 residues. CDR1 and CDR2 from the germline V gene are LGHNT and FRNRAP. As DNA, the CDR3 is TGTGCTAGTGGTTTGGTAGGGGCAGCTAACTATGGCTACACCTTC. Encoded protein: CASGLVGAANYGYTF.

Here the CDR3 DNA reads TGTGCCATTGGGGACGGCGCCTACGAGCAGTACTTC. As protein: CAIGDGAYEQYF. This chain joins TRBV10-3 and TRBJ2-7, with D perhaps being TRBD1 or TRBD2 (5 bases each). The V gene lost 9 bases and the J gene lost 2 bases, with 11 bases spanning the gap. There are 12 residues in the CDR3. The germline gives CDR1 ENHRY, CDR2 SYGVKD.